Presented here are 9 T cell receptor beta chains from one specimen sequenced in a study of response to subunit inactivated influenza vaccine. TCRdb ran MiXCR on the RT-PCR reads and lists one entry per CDR3 protein. Found here are approximately 520,000 distinct CDR3 sequences, less than 30% of them singletons; the top ten hold 1.5% to 2%. Specimen: CD4+ T cells sorted from PBMCs, collected around 5 days after vaccination. These receptors all stem from a man aged 45-65 years who received an inactivated influenza vaccine.

The chain carries TRBV10-3 and TRBJ2-5; D is ambiguous. The CDR3 runs to 13 residues. Germline-derived CDR1 and CDR2 are ENHRY and SYGVKD. Trimming pared 4 bases from V and 1 base from J, leaving 7 bases between. CDR3 bases: TGTGCCATCAGTGGTAACTTCCAAGAGACCCAGTACTTC. Translation gives CAISGNFQETQYF.

This clonotype was seen ten or more times. This rearrangement joins TRBV28 to TRBJ2-7; 8 nucleotides match TRBD1. CDR3 size: 15 residues. Looked up from germline, CDR1 is MDHEN and CDR2 is SYDVKM. V was pared by 3 bases and J by 2 bases, with 6 bases of the junction left unmatched. In DNA form, the CDR3 reads TGTGCCAGCAGTTTGGCCGGGACAGGAACCTACGAGCAGTACTTC. This codes for CASSLAGTGTYEQYF. The full variable domain, with the rest looked up from reference TRBV28 and TRBJ2-7, is DVKVTQSSRYLVKRTGEKVFLECVQDMDHENMFWYRQDPGLGLRLIYFSYDVKMKEKGDIPEGYSVSREKKERFSLILESASTNQTSMYLCASSLAGTGTYEQYFGPGTRLTVT.

The V and J genes are TRBV5-4 and TRBJ2-2, with D possibly being TRBD1 or TRBD2 (5 bases each). V lost 4 bases and J lost 6, with 13 bases in between. The CDR3 loop spans 14 amino acids. From germline, CDR1 is SGHNT and CDR2 YYREEE (reference sequence). CDR3 residues: CASSPNSGPGELFF. The CDR3 DNA follows: TGTGCCAGCAGCCCCAATTCGGGGCCCGGGGAGCTGTTTTTT.

The rearrangement links TRBV7-2 to TRBJ2-3; D perhaps matches TRBD2 (6 bases). The CDR3 consists of 13 residues. V lost 5 bases, J lost 7 bases, and 13 bases lay in between. Per the germline V gene, CDR1 is SGHTA and CDR2 is FQGNSA. This CDR3 reads CASSPTSTNTQYF. In nucleotides, the CDR3 is TGTGCCAGCAGCCCTACTAGCACGAATACGCAGTATTTT.

V is TRBV24-1 and J is TRBJ2-1, with 9 bases aligning to TRBD2. CDR1 KGHDR and CDR2 SFDVKD come from the germline V gene. With V trimmed by 9 bases and J by 6 bases, 8 bases remained unmatched. The CDR3 totals 14 residues. The CDR3: CATPIAGERNEQFF. CDR3 bases: TGTGCCACCCCTATAGCGGGAGAACGCAATGAGCAGTTCTTC.

This clonotype was seen a few times. The rearrangement links TRBV10-2 to TRBJ2-4; D possibly corresponds to TRBD1 (6 bases). The germline V gene has CDR1 WSHSY and CDR2 SAAADI. This CDR3 has 12 amino acids. The germline V and J ends were trimmed by 6 bases and 9 bases, with 12 bases remaining between them. The CDR3 region has the DNA TGCGCCAGCAGACAGGGCCAGGCCATTCAGTACTTC. Encoded protein: CASRQGQAIQYF.

The table lists this clonotype with a few counts. V gene TRBV5-1 combines with J gene TRBJ2-1; D ambiguous. The ends were cut back, 0 bases at V and 0 bases at J, with 7 bases in the middle. Per the germline V gene, CDR1 is SGHRS and CDR2 is YFSETQ. The CDR3 is 15 amino acids. The CDR3 nucleotides are TGCGCCAGCAGCTTGGGTAGGGTCTCCTACAATGAGCAGTTCTTC. Translating gives CASSLGRVSYNEQFF.

The V gene is TRBV4-1, the J gene TRBJ1-4; a possible D gene is TRBD1 (5 bases). The CDR3 spans 14 residues. The germline CDR1 and CDR2 sequences are MGHRA and YSYEKL. The germline V and J ends were trimmed by 1 base and 7 bases, with 10 bases remaining between them. CDR3 amino acids: CASSQGLGREKLFF. For the CDR3, the DNA is TGCGCCAGCAGCCAAGGACTGGGACGTGAAAAACTGTTTTTT.

With respect to this clonotype: This may be a read error: a much more frequent sequence differs by one nucleotide. J is TRBJ2-3 and V is TRBV10-3, with unresolved D. From germline, CDR1 is ENHRY and CDR2 SYGVKD. CDR3 size: 11 residues. The V end was cut by 2 bases, the J end by 7 bases, with 4 bases between. The CDR3 spells CAISEGNTQYF. As DNA, the CDR3 is TGTGCCATCAGTGAGGGGAATACGCAGTATTTT.